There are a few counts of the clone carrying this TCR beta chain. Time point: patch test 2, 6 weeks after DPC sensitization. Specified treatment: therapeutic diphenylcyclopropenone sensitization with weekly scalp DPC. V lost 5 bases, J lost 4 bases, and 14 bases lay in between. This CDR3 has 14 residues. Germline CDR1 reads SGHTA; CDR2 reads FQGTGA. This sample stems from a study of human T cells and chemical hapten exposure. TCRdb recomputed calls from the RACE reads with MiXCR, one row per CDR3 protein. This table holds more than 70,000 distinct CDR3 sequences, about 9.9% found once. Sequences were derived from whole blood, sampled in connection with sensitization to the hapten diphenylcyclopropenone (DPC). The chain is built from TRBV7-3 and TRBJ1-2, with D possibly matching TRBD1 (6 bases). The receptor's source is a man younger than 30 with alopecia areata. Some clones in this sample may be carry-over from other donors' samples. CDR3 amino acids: CASSPSGQSYGYTF. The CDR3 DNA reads TGTGCCAGCAGCCCCTCCGGACAGAGCTATGGCTACACCTTC.